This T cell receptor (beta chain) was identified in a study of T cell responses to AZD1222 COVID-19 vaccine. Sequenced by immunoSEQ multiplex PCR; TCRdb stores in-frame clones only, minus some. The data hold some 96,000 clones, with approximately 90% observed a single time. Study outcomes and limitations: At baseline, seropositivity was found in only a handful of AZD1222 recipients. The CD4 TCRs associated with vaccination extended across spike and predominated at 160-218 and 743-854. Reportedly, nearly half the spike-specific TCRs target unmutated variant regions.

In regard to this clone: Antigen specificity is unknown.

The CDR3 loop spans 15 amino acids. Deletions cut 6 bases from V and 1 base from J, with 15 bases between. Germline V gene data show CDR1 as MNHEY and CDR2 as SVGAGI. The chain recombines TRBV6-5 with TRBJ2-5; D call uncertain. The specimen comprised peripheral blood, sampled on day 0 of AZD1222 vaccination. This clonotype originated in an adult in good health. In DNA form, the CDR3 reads TGTGCCAGCAGACGACAAATTTTAGTCCAAGAGACCCAGTACTTC. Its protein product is CASRRQILVQETQYF.